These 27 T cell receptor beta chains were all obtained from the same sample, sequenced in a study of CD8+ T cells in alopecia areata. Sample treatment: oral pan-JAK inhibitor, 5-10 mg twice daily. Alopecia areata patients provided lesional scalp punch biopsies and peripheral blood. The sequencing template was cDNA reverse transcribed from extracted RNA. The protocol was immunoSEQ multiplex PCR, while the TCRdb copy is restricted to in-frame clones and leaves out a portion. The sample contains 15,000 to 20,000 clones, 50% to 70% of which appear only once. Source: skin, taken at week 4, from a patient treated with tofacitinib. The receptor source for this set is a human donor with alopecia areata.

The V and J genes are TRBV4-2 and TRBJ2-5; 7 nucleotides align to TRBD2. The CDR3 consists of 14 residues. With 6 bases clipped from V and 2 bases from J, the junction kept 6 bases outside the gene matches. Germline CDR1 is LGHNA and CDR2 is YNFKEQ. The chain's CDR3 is CASSGFGGQETQYF. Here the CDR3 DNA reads TGTGCCAGCAGTGGATTCGGGGGGCAAGAGACCCAGTACTTC.

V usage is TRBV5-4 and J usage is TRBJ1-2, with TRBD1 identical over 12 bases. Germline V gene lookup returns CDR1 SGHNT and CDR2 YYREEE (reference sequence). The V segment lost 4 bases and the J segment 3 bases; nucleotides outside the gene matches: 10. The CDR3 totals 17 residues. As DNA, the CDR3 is TGTGCCAGCAGCCCGCGGCTCCGGGACAGGGGGCACTATGGCTACACCTTC. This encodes CASSPRLRDRGHYGYTF.

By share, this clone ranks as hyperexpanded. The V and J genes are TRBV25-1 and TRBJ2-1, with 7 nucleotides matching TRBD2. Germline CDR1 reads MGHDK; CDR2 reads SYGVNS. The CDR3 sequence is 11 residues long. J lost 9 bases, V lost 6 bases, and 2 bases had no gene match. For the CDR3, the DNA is TGTGCCAGCAGAGCGGGGATTGAGCAGTTCTTC. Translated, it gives CASRAGIEQFF.

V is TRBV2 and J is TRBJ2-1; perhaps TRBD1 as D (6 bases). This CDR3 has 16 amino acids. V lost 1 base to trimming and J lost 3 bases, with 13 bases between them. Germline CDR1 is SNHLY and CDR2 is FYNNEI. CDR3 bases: TGTGCCAGCAGTGAAGTTGGGGGCGCGGGCTACAATGAGCAGTTCTTC. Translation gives CASSEVGGAGYNEQFF.

CDR3 residues: CASSPGQETDTQYF. CDR3 sequence (DNA): TGCGCCAGCAGCCCGGGACAGGAGACAGATACGCAGTATTTT. This chain connects TRBV5-1 to TRBJ2-3, with 8 bases aligning to TRBD1. This CDR3 contains 14 residues. The ends lost 4 bases at V and 3 bases at J; junction bases unmatched: 4. Germline V CDR1 and CDR2: SGHRS, YFSETQ.

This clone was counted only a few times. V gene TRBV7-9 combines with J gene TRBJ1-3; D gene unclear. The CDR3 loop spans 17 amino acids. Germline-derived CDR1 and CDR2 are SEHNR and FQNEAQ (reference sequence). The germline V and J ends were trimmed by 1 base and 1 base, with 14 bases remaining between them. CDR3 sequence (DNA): TGTGCCAGCAGCTTAGAAGGAACCGATATTTCTGGAAACACCATATATTTT. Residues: CASSLEGTDISGNTIYF.

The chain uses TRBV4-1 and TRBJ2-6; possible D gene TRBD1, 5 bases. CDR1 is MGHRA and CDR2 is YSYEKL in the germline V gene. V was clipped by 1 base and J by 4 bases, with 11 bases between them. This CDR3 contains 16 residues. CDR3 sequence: CASSQGRQPGANVLTF. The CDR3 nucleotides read TGCGCCAGCAGCCAAGGTAGACAGCCCGGGGCCAACGTCCTGACTTTC.

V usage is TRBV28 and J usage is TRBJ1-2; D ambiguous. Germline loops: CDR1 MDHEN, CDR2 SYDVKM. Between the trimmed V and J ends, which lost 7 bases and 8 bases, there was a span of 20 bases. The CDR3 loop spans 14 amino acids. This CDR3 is CASTPSAGYKGYTF. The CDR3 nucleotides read TGTGCCAGCACCCCGTCGGCAGGATATAAAGGCTACACCTTC.

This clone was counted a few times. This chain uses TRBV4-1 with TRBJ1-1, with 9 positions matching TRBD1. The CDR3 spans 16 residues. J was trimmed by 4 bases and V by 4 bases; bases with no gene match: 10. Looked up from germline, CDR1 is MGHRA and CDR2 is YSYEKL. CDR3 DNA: TGCGCCAGCAGCCCCACCCGGGACAGGGTAGCCACTGAAGCTTTCTTT. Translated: CASSPTRDRVATEAFF.

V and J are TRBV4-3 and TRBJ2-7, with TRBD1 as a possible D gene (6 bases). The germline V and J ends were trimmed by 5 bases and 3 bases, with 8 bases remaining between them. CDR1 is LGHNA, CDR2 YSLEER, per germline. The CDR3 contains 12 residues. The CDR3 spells CASSSRGYEQYF. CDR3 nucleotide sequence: TGCGCCAGCAGCTCCAGGGGCTACGAGCAGTACTTC.

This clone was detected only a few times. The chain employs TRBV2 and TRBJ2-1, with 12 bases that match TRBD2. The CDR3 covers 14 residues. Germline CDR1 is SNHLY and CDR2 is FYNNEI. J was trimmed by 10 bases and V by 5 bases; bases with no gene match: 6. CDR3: CASSSSGGASEQFF. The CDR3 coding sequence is TGTGCCAGCAGTTCTAGCGGGGGGGCGTCCGAGCAGTTCTTC.

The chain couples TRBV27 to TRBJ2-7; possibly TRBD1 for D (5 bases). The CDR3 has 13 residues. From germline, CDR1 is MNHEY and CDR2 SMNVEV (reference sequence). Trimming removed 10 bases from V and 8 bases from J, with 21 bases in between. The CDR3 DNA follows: TGTGCCACCCGGTGGGGCGGACCTCGGAAGCAGTACTTC. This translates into CATRWGGPRKQYF.

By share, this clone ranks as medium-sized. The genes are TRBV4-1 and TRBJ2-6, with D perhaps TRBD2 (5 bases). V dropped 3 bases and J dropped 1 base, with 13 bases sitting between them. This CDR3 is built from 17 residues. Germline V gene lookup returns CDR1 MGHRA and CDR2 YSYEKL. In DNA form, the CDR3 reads TGCGCCAGCAGCCAGCTACCCGGAGGTTCTGGGGCCAACGTCCTGACTTTC. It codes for CASSQLPGGSGANVLTF.

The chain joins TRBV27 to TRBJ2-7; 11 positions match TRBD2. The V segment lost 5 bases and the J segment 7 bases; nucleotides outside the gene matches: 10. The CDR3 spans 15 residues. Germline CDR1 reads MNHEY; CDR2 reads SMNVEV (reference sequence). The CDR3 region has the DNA TGTGCCAGCAGTGGCTCACTAGCGGGGGAATGGGAGCAGTACTTC. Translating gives CASSGSLAGEWEQYF.

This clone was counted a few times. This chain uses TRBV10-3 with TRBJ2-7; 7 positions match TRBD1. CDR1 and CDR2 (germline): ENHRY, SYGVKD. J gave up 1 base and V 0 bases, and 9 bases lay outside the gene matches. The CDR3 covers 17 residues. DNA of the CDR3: TGTGCCATCAGTGAGTCGAGTGCTTGGACAGGTTCCTACGAGCAGTACTTC. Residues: CAISESSAWTGSYEQYF.

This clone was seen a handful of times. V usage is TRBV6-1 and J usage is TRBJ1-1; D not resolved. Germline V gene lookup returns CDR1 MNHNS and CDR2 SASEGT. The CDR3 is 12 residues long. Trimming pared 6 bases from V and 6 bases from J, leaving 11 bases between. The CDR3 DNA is TGTGCCAGCAGGGCCTACAGCTCTGAAGCTTTCTTT. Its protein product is CASRAYSSEAFF.

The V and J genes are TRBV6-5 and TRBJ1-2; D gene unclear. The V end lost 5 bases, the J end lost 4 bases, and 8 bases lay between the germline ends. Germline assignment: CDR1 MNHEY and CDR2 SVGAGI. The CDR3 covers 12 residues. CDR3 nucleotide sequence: TGTGCCAGCAGTGAATCCGGCTATGGCTACACCTTC. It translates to CASSESGYGYTF.

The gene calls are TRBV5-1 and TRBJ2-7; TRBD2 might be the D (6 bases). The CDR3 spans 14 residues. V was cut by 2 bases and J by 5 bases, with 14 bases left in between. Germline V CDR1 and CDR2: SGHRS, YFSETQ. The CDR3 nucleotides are TGCGCCAGCAGCTTCGGCGGTACGGGGGACGAGCAGTACTTC. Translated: CASSFGGTGDEQYF.

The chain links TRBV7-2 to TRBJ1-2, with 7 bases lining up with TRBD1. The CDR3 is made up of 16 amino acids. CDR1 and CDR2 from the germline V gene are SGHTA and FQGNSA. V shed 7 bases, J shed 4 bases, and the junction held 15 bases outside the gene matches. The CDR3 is CASNRIPGQLSYGYTF. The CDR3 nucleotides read TGTGCCAGCAACCGCATTCCGGGACAGCTATCCTATGGCTACACCTTC.

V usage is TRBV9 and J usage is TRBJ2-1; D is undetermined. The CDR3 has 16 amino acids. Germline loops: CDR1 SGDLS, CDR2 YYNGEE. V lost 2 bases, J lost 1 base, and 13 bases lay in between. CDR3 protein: CASSVGDTPSYNEQFF. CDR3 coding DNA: TGTGCCAGCAGCGTCGGAGACACCCCTTCCTACAATGAGCAGTTCTTC.

The CDR3 loop reads CASSKSGGGSYEQYF. The DNA for the CDR3 is TGTGCCAGCAGCAAAAGCGGGGGGGGCTCTTACGAGCAGTACTTC. The chain is built from TRBV7-2 and TRBJ2-7; 10 bases are shared with TRBD2. Per germline, CDR1 SGHTA and CDR2 FQGNSA. The V and J ends lost 5 bases and 4 bases, in that order; junction bases with no gene match: 8. The CDR3 is 15 amino acids.

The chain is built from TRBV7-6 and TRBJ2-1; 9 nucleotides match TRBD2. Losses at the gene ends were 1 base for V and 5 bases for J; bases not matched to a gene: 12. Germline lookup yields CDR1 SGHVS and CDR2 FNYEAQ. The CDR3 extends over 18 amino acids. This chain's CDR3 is CASSLGTGASGVDNEQFF. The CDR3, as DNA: TGTGCCAGCAGCTTAGGGACCGGAGCTAGCGGGGTTGACAATGAGCAGTTCTTC.

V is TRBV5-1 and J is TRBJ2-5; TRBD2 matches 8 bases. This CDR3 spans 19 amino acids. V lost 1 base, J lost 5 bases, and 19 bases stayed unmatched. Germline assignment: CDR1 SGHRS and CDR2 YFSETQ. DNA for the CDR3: TGCGCCAGCAGCTTGTTAAAGACGGCTGCGGGGGGCGCGGGGGAGACCCAGTACTTC. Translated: CASSLLKTAAGGAGETQYF.

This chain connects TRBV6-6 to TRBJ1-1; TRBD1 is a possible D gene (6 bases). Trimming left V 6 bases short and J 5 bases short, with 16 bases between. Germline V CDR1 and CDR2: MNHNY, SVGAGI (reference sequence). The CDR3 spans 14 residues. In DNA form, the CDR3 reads TGTGCCAGCAGCCCAGCAGGGGAGGGGACTGAAGCTTTCTTT. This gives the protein CASSPAGEGTEAFF.

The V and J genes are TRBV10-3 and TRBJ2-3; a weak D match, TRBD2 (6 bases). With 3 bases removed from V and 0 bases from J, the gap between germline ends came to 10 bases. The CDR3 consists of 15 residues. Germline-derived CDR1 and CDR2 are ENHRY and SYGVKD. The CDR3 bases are TGTGCCATCAGTGAAAGCGGGTCCAGCACAGATACGCAGTATTTT. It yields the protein CAISESGSSTDTQYF.

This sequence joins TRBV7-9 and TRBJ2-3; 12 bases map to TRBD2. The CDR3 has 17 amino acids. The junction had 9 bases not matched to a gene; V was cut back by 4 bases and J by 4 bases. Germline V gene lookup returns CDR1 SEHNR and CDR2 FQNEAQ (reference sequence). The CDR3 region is CASSSAPSGGDSDTQYF. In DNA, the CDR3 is TGTGCCAGCAGCTCCGCCCCTAGCGGGGGGGACTCAGATACGCAGTATTTT.

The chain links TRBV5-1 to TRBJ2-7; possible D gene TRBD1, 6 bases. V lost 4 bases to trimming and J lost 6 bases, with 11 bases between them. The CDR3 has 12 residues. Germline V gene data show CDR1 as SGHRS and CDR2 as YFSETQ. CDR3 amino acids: CASSAQGSEQYF. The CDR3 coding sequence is TGCGCCAGCAGCGCACAGGGCTCCGAGCAGTACTTC.